One sample yielded the 25 T cell receptor beta chains listed below, sequenced in a study of cytomegalovirus exposure and HLA in healthy donors. Primers: 60 Vbeta forward and 13 Jbeta reverse. Here immunoSEQ multiplex PCR was the method, and the copy in TCRdb shows in-frame clones only, minus some. The sample holds about 180,000 clones; around 77% are singletons and the top ten take over 2%. Input material: PBMCs. The receptors were sampled from a man aged 55 to 70 in good health and CMV-seronegative.

V is TRBV4-1 and J is TRBJ2-7, with TRBD2 matching 7 bases. The CDR3 length is 14 residues. Germline CDR1 and CDR2: MGHRA and YSYEKL. Unmatched junction bases numbered 14, after V lost 8 bases and J lost 7 bases. Here the CDR3 reads CASPQGGLQREQYF. The CDR3 coding sequence is TGCGCCAGCCCCCAGGGAGGGCTCCAAAGGGAGCAGTACTTC.

This clone was found a few times. The chain couples TRBV10-3 to TRBJ1-6, with TRBD1 matching 11 bases. CDR1 is ENHRY and CDR2 is SYGVKD in the germline V gene. The CDR3 extends over 15 amino acids. The ends lost 3 bases at V and 10 bases at J; junction bases unmatched: 5. The CDR3 loop reads CAISEGQGAGSPLHF. The CDR3 DNA is TGTGCCATCAGTGAAGGACAGGGGGCAGGATCACCCCTCCACTTT.

This rearrangement joins TRBV7-2 to TRBJ2-7; TRBD1 is a possible D gene (5 bases). This CDR3 is built from 13 residues. Per germline, CDR1 SGHTA and CDR2 FQGNSA. V was trimmed by 4 bases and J by 6 bases, leaving 13 bases between them. The CDR3 reads CASSSQGFGEQYF. The DNA of the CDR3 is TGTGCCAGCAGCTCGCAGGGTTTCGGCGAGCAGTACTTC.

CDR3 amino acids: CASSQSGGVGETQYF. CDR3 in DNA: TGTGCCAGCAGCCAGAGCGGAGGGGTGGGAGAGACCCAGTACTTC. The chain recombines TRBV7-6 with TRBJ2-5, with a tentative D call TRBD2 (6 bases). The germline V and J ends were trimmed by 5 bases and 4 bases, with 17 bases remaining between them. CDR1 and CDR2 from the germline V gene are SGHVS and FNYEAQ. CDR3 size: 15 residues.

There are many counts of this clone. Distinct nucleotide sequences in the sample also encode this CDR3. The chain joins TRBV30 to TRBJ1-1, with D possibly matching TRBD1 (5 bases). The CDR3 consists of 12 residues. Deletions cut 3 bases from V and 5 bases from J, with 10 bases between. The germline CDR1 and CDR2 sequences are GTSNPN and SVGIG (reference sequence). In nucleotides, the CDR3 is TGTGCCTGGAGCCAGGGCTGGACTGAAGCTTTCTTT. Translation: CAWSQGWTEAFF. The full variable domain, in which reference TRBV30 and TRBJ1-1 provide the parts outside the CDR3, is SQTIHQWPATLVQPVGSPLSLECTVEGTSNPNLYWYRQAAGRGLQLLFYSVGIGQISSEVPQNLSASRPQDRQFILSSKKLLLSDSGFYLCAWSQGWTEAFFGQGTRLTVV.

This chain links TRBV29-1 with TRBJ1-4, with 8 bases fitting TRBD1. The ends lost 5 bases at V and 5 bases at J; junction bases unmatched: 7. The CDR3 runs 14 residues. Germline V gives CDR1 SQVTM, CDR2 ANQGSEA. The CDR3 sequence: CSVSAGQENEKLFF. The CDR3 DNA is TGCAGCGTTTCCGCGGGACAGGAGAATGAAAAACTGTTTTTT.

The V call is TRBV6-6, the J call TRBJ2-3, with 8 bases aligning to TRBD1. With V trimmed by 6 bases and J by 4 bases, 6 bases remained unmatched. The CDR3 spans 14 residues. Germline V gene data show CDR1 as MNHNY and CDR2 as SVGAGI (reference sequence). Here the CDR3 reads CASRDRARSDTQYF. The CDR3 DNA follows: TGTGCCAGCAGGGACAGGGCAAGGTCAGATACGCAGTATTTT.

The rearrangement joins TRBV19 to TRBJ1-5; 10 bases map to TRBD1. The germline V gene encodes CDR1 LNHDA and CDR2 SQIVND (reference sequence). The length of the CDR3 is 16 residues. V lost 3 bases to trimming and J lost 5 bases; unmatched junction nucleotides: 7. This CDR3 is CASSIISTGGYQPQHF. DNA for the CDR3: TGTGCCAGTAGTATTATATCGACAGGGGGCTATCAGCCCCAGCATTTT.

The CDR3 here is CASSIGIDNAGQFF. As DNA, the CDR3 is TGTGCCAGCAGCATAGGGATTGACAATGCTGGGCAGTTCTTC. This chain joins TRBV7-8 and TRBJ2-1; the D is unclear. This CDR3 contains 14 residues. The germline V gene encodes CDR1 SGHVS and CDR2 FQNEAQ. The V end lost 5 bases, the J end lost 12 bases, and 20 bases lay between the germline ends.

This chain joins TRBV5-4 and TRBJ2-1; D possibly corresponds to TRBD1 (6 bases). Trimming removed 0 bases from V and 4 bases from J, with 11 bases in between. CDR3 length: 15 amino acids. Germline V CDR1 and CDR2: SGHNT, YYREEE (reference sequence). This CDR3 is CASSLVGARYNEQFF. The CDR3 nucleotides are TGTGCCAGCAGCTTGGTGGGGGCGAGATACAATGAGCAGTTCTTC.

The rearrangement joins TRBV27 to TRBJ2-5, with D perhaps matching TRBD2 (6 bases). V was pared by 0 bases and J by 5 bases, with 16 bases between. Germline V CDR1 and CDR2: MNHEY, SMNVEV (reference sequence). The CDR3 runs 16 residues. The CDR3 reads CASSLSRGAGRETQYF. The DNA for the CDR3 is TGTGCCAGCAGTTTATCGAGGGGCGCGGGGCGGGAGACCCAGTACTTC.

The rearrangement links TRBV6-1 to TRBJ1-4; the D gene is possibly TRBD1 (5 bases). The germline gives CDR1 MNHNS, CDR2 SASEGT. CDR3 length: 15 residues. The V gene lost 2 bases and the J gene lost 8 bases, with 15 bases spanning the gap. The CDR3 spells CASSENGGSVEKLFF. Written as DNA, the CDR3 is TGTGCCAGCAGTGAAAATGGGGGGTCGGTCGAAAAACTGTTTTTT.

The chain is built from TRBV5-6 and TRBJ1-1; tentatively, D is TRBD1 (6 bases). Germline V gives CDR1 SGHDT, CDR2 YYEEEE. The CDR3 totals 16 residues. The V gene lost 3 bases and the J gene lost 5 bases, with 20 bases spanning the gap. The CDR3: CASSSVGIRGRTEAFF. As DNA, the CDR3 is TGTGCCAGCAGCTCGGTGGGGATTAGGGGGAGAACTGAAGCTTTCTTT.

The chain recombines TRBV21-1 with TRBJ2-1; the table's TRBD1 call for D was not verified on the DNA. TRBV21-1 represents a pseudogene. The CDR3 length is 16 residues. The CDR3 coding sequence is TGTGCCAGCAGCGACTTATGGCAGGGGTCCTTCAATGAGCAGTTCTTC. Translation: CASSDLWQGSFNEQFF.

The rearrangement uses TRBV27 and TRBJ1-5, with TRBD1 identical over 8 bases. The germline V gene encodes CDR1 MNHEY and CDR2 SMNVEV (reference sequence). The CDR3 is made up of 13 amino acids. The junction had 4 bases not matched to a gene; V was cut back by 5 bases and J by 7 bases. The CDR3 nucleotides are TGTGCCAGCAGTCAGGGGGCGAACCAGCCCCAGCATTTT. Its protein is CASSQGANQPQHF.

This rearrangement joins TRBV29-1 to TRBJ1-2; TRBD1 agrees at 7 bases. V dropped 5 bases and J dropped 7; count of bases not matched to a gene: 10. The CDR3 has 13 amino acids. Germline-derived CDR1 and CDR2 are SQVTM and ANQGSEA. The CDR3 region has the DNA TGCAGCGTTAACAGGGGATCTATGGGTGGCTACACCTTC. This sequence encodes CSVNRGSMGGYTF.

The chain is built from TRBV2 and TRBJ1-2, with D tentatively TRBD1 (6 bases). Trimming removed 2 bases at V and 8 bases at J, with 15 bases between. The CDR3 runs 14 residues. CDR1 is SNHLY and CDR2 is FYNNEI in the germline V gene. Here the CDR3 reads CASSEQVGQGGYTF. DNA of the CDR3: TGTGCCAGCAGTGAACAGGTTGGGCAGGGGGGCTACACCTTC.

The chain has TRBV30 and TRBJ2-2, with 9 bases that match TRBD2. Germline values: CDR1 GTSNPN, CDR2 SVGIG (reference sequence). The CDR3 loop spans 13 amino acids. The CDR3 protein is CGTPGLATGELFF. CDR3 bases: TGTGGGACTCCGGGACTAGCTACCGGGGAGCTGTTTTTT.

The CDR3, as DNA: TGTGCCAGCAGTTTATCCGGTTGGGACAGGCGCTCTGGAGCTTTCTTT. Protein product: CASSLSGWDRRSGAFF. The genes are TRBV27 and TRBJ1-1, with 8 bases lining up with TRBD1. CDR1 is MNHEY, CDR2 SMNVEV, per germline (reference sequence). The CDR3 spans 16 residues. Unmatched junction bases numbered 13, after V lost 0 bases and J lost 10 bases.

This sequence joins TRBV19 and TRBJ2-1, with 7 nucleotides matching TRBD2. The CDR3 length is 14 residues. The V and J ends lost 7 bases and 4 bases, in that order; junction bases with no gene match: 7. The germline gives CDR1 LNHDA, CDR2 SQIVND (reference sequence). The CDR3 DNA reads as TGTGCCAGTAAGGAGGCTAGCGGATACAATGAGCAGTTCTTC. As protein: CASKEASGYNEQFF. The full variable domain, with the rest looked up from reference TRBV19 and TRBJ2-1, is DGGITQSPKYLFRKEGQNVTLSCEQNLNHDAMYWYRQDPGQGLRLIYYSQIVNDFQKGDIAEGYSVSREKKESFPLTVTSAQKNPTAFYLCASKEASGYNEQFFGPGTRLTVL.

The chain uses TRBV10-3 and TRBJ2-5; 9 bases line up with TRBD2. Germline V lookup: CDR1 ENHRY, CDR2 SYGVKD. The CDR3 covers 12 residues. J gave up 9 bases and V 6 bases, and 5 bases lay outside the gene matches. CDR3: CAIRTSGRAQYF. For the CDR3, the DNA is TGTGCCATCAGGACTAGCGGACGGGCCCAGTACTTC.

The rearrangement uses TRBV5-1 and TRBJ1-1, with D possibly matching TRBD1 (6 bases). CDR1 is SGHRS and CDR2 is YFSETQ in the germline V gene. The V and J ends lost 1 base and 8 bases respectively, with 21 bases between them. CDR3 length equals 16 residues. The CDR3, as DNA: TGCGCCAGCAGCTTGATAGGCAGGGGAGGGGTGACGGAAGCTTTCTTT. Its protein product is CASSLIGRGGVTEAFF.

The V gene is TRBV5-8, the J gene TRBJ2-2, with TRBD2 identical over 11 bases. The CDR3 totals 18 residues. The germline CDR1 and CDR2 sequences are SGHTS and YDEGEE. V lost 6 bases and J lost 5; bases outside the gene matches: 15. CDR3 sequence: CASTAAQLAGVMTGELFF. In nucleotides, the CDR3 is TGTGCCAGCACCGCGGCCCAACTAGCGGGGGTGATGACCGGGGAGCTGTTTTTT.

This chain uses TRBV5-6 with TRBJ2-5, with TRBD1 identical over 10 bases. Trimming cost V 3 bases and J 5 bases; bases outside gene matches: 7. CDR3 length: 15 amino acids. From germline, CDR1 is SGHDT and CDR2 YYEEEE. The CDR3 DNA sequence: TGTGCCAGCAGCTCCGGGACAGGGGCGGTGGAGACCCAGTACTTC. Protein sequence: CASSSGTGAVETQYF.

The CDR3 nucleotides are TGTGCCAGCTGGCAGGGGTCCGGTAGCAATCAGCCCCAGCATTTT. Translating gives CASWQGSGSNQPQHF. The chain employs TRBV6-6 and TRBJ1-5; perhaps TRBD1 as D (6 bases). The ends were cut back, 8 bases at V and 0 bases at J, with 14 bases in the middle. Germline V gene data show CDR1 as MNHNY and CDR2 as SVGAGI (reference sequence). The CDR3 is 15 residues long.